This TCR beta chain was sequenced for a study of blood T cell repertoires in COVID-19. Study-wide context: Sites in the United States, Italy and Spain provided acute and convalescent COVID-19 samples.

The CDR3 runs to 15 residues. Trimming took 0 bases from V and 3 from J, leaving 11 bases between them. Looked up from germline, CDR1 is WSHSY and CDR2 is SAAADI. Authors' data handling: Reference gene primer amplification gave nucleated cell count estimates. Method: immunoSEQ multiplex PCR; TCRdb's copy keeps in-frame clones and lacks some. V and J calls and clone size are given by that table; D and trimming were obtained from the DNA. The sample yields some 190,000 clones, 89% seen once. The sequenced sample consisted of PBMCs or T cells enriched from blood (not recorded which). This chain links TRBV10-2 with TRBJ1-2; a possible D gene is TRBD1 (6 bases). This clonotype was obtained from a woman aged 40 to 50 with acute COVID-19. This chain's CDR3 is CASSESVGAYYGYTF. The CDR3 region has the DNA TGCGCCAGCAGTGAGTCTGTGGGGGCGTACTATGGCTACACCTTC.